The 23 T cell receptor beta chains reported below all come from one sample, sequenced in a study of shared clonotypes between healthy human individuals. Sequenced by immunoSEQ multiplex PCR; TCRdb stores in-frame clones only, minus some. Here the sample spans roughly 2,300,000 clones, about nine tenths being singletons. The sequenced sample was naive CD4+ T cells from PBMCs. Described subset: CD45RA+ positively selected. Source of these receptors: a young man in good health. Some clones in this sample may be carry-over from other donors' samples.

The chain has TRBV11-2 and TRBJ2-3; 12 bases are a match to TRBD2. The germline V gene encodes CDR1 SGHAT and CDR2 FQNNGV. The CDR3 is 15 amino acids. The V gene end was trimmed by 3 bases and the J gene end by 4 bases; junction bases not matched to a gene: 2. The CDR3 nucleotides read TGTGCCAGCAGCTTTCTAGCGGGAGGGTCAGATACGCAGTATTTT. Translation: CASSFLAGGSDTQYF.

V and J are TRBV7-6 and TRBJ2-7; the D is unclear. The CDR3 has 11 residues. The V gene's germline CDR1 is SGHVS and CDR2 FNYEAQ. Between the trimmed V and J ends, which lost 4 bases and 6 bases, there was a span of 7 bases. The CDR3 nucleotides read TGTGCCAGCAGCTCGTGGGGCGAGCAGTACTTC. Its translation: CASSSWGEQYF.

This clone was detected a few times. This chain links TRBV20-1 with TRBJ1-1; the D is unclear. The germline CDR1 and CDR2 sequences are DFQATT and SNEGSKA (reference sequence). This CDR3 contains 10 residues. This CDR3 reads CRGRDTEAFF. CDR3 nucleotides: TGCAGGGGCCGGGACACTGAAGCTTTCTTT.

As to this clone: The same CDR3 arises from other DNA sequences in this sample as well. This chain joins TRBV28 and TRBJ1-1; D is undetermined. The V end lost 3 bases, the J end lost 1 base, and 6 bases lay between the germline ends. The length of the CDR3 is 13 residues. Germline V lookup: CDR1 MDHEN, CDR2 SYDVKM. The CDR3 DNA is TGTGCCAGCAGTTTGTCGCAGAACACTGAAGCTTTCTTT. The encoded protein is CASSLSQNTEAFF.

The chain couples TRBV6-6 to TRBJ2-7; D unresolved. Per the germline V gene, CDR1 is MNHNY and CDR2 is SVGAGI (reference sequence). The germline V and J ends were trimmed by 4 bases and 1 base, with 11 bases remaining between them. The CDR3 runs to 14 residues. DNA for the CDR3: TGTGCCAGCAGTTCCGATGACTGGTCCTACGAGCAGTACTTC. Amino acids: CASSSDDWSYEQYF.

The V and J genes are TRBV19 and TRBJ2-2; the D gene is possibly TRBD1 (6 bases). CDR3 length: 16 residues. Trimming took off 7 bases at V and 4 bases at J, with 19 bases between the two ends. Germline assignment: CDR1 LNHDA and CDR2 SQIVND (reference sequence). For the CDR3, the DNA is TGTGCCAGTAAATTTCAGAGCAGGGGCTCCACCGGGGAGCTGTTTTTT. This translates into CASKFQSRGSTGELFF.

This clone appeared once. The V call is TRBV18, the J call TRBJ1-2, with a possible D match to TRBD1 (5 bases). Germline-derived CDR1 and CDR2 are KGHSH and LQKENI. This CDR3 is 16 amino acids long. V was shortened by 5 bases and J by 3 bases, with 19 bases between the two germline ends. CDR3 bases: TGTGCCAGCTCATCCGCCGGGACCCCAATCCACTATGGCTACACCTTC. It yields the protein CASSSAGTPIHYGYTF.

The V and J genes are TRBV5-1 and TRBJ2-1, with TRBD2 matching over 10 bases. The J segment lost 7 bases and the V segment lost 0 bases, leaving 7 bases of the junction unmatched. Per germline, CDR1 SGHRS and CDR2 YFSETQ. CDR3 length: 16 amino acids. The CDR3 region is CASSLAGLAGANEQFF. The CDR3 nucleotides are TGCGCCAGCAGCTTGGCCGGTCTAGCGGGAGCAAATGAGCAGTTCTTC.

The rearrangement uses TRBV7-2 and TRBJ1-4, with a weak D call TRBD1 (6 bases). Germline assignment: CDR1 SGHTA and CDR2 FQGNSA. This CDR3 spans 14 amino acids. With 3 bases removed from V and 5 bases from J, the gap between germline ends came to 10 bases. As DNA, the CDR3 is TGTGCCAGCAGCTTTGGGCAGGGGAATGAAAAACTGTTTTTT. It yields the protein CASSFGQGNEKLFF.

This rearrangement joins TRBV10-3 to TRBJ2-7; TRBD2 is a possible D gene (7 bases). This CDR3 is built from 11 residues. Germline loops: CDR1 ENHRY, CDR2 SYGVKD. V was cut by 8 bases and J by 5 bases, with 10 bases left in between. CDR3 amino acids: CAIRGADEQYF. DNA of the CDR3: TGTGCCATCCGGGGGGCGGACGAGCAGTACTTC.

The rearrangement uses TRBV14 and TRBJ2-1; 9 nucleotides match TRBD2. J gave up 10 bases and V 6 bases, and 13 bases lay outside the gene matches. CDR1 and CDR2 from the germline V gene are SGHDN and FVKESK. The CDR3 length is 15 residues. This CDR3 reads CASSNRGLAVAEQFF. The CDR3 DNA sequence: TGTGCCAGCAGTAACCGGGGACTAGCTGTCGCAGAGCAGTTCTTC.

The chain links TRBV6-5 to TRBJ2-5; no firm D call. The V gene's germline CDR1 is MNHEY and CDR2 SVGAGI. The CDR3 has 14 amino acids. The V and J ends lost 6 bases and 1 base respectively, with 12 bases between them. The CDR3 spells CASRLGFSQETQYF. CDR3 in DNA: TGTGCCAGCAGATTAGGGTTCTCCCAAGAGACCCAGTACTTC.

The rearrangement links TRBV6-4 to TRBJ2-1; a possible D gene is TRBD2 (6 bases). CDR1 and CDR2 (germline): MRHNA, SNTAGT. V was cut by 6 bases and J by 1 base, with 22 bases left in between. The CDR3 runs to 18 residues. The CDR3 loop reads CASSLRDRDRGSYNEQFF. Written as DNA, the CDR3 is TGTGCCAGCAGCTTAAGGGACCGGGATCGGGGGTCCTACAATGAGCAGTTCTTC.

This chain joins TRBV18 and TRBJ2-7; TRBD1 matches 10 bases. This CDR3 is built from 16 residues. Per the germline V gene, CDR1 is KGHSH and CDR2 is LQKENI. V was pared by 2 bases and J by 2 bases, with 6 bases of the junction left unmatched. CDR3 sequence (DNA): TGTGCCAGCTCACCAAAGGACAGGGGGTTAACCTACGAGCAGTACTTC. Its protein product is CASSPKDRGLTYEQYF.

The rearrangement links TRBV7-3 to TRBJ1-2, with a tentative D call TRBD1 (5 bases). The CDR3 totals 15 residues. CDR1 is SGHTA and CDR2 is FQGTGA in the germline V gene. The V gene lost 0 bases and the J gene lost 4 bases, with 12 bases spanning the gap. This CDR3 reads CASSLTGTGFYGYTF. The CDR3 DNA follows: TGTGCCAGCAGCTTAACCGGGACCGGCTTCTATGGCTACACCTTC.

The chain combines TRBV5-5 with TRBJ2-1, with TRBD2 identical over 12 bases. The germline V gene has CDR1 SGHKS and CDR2 YYEKEE (reference sequence). J was trimmed by 7 bases and V by 5 bases; bases with no gene match: 10. There are 16 residues in the CDR3. The CDR3 DNA reads as TGTGCCAGCAGGCCCACGACTAGCGGGAGAGAGAATGAGCAGTTCTTC. Encoded protein: CASRPTTSGRENEQFF.

The J gene is TRBJ1-2, the V gene TRBV7-3, with TRBD1 identical over 7 bases. The CDR3 totals 15 residues. CDR1 and CDR2 from the germline V gene are SGHTA and FQGTGA. Germline trimming cut 6 bases from V and 4 bases from J; bases unmatched to any gene: 11. CDR3: CASRPGTATLYGYTF. The CDR3 DNA follows: TGTGCCAGCAGACCCGGGACAGCTACCCTCTATGGCTACACCTTC.

The CDR3 here is CASSPVGLAGGNEQFF. CDR3 bases: TGTGCCAGCTCACCAGTGGGACTAGCGGGAGGCAATGAGCAGTTCTTC. The chain carries TRBV18 and TRBJ2-1; 15 positions agree with TRBD2. This CDR3 region has 16 residues. V trimming: 2 bases; J trimming: 6 bases; junction bases outside the gene matches: 2. CDR1 is KGHSH, CDR2 LQKENI, per germline.

CDR3 sequence (DNA): TGCGCCAGCGGCCCTCTGGGGGGAGGCGCAGATACGCAGTATTTT. Amino acids: CASGPLGGGADTQYF. The chain couples TRBV5-1 to TRBJ2-3, with TRBD2 as a possible D gene (6 bases). V dropped 7 bases and J dropped 4 bases, with 19 bases sitting between them. Germline V gene data show CDR1 as SGHRS and CDR2 as YFSETQ. The CDR3 contains 15 residues.

The chain combines TRBV18 with TRBJ2-3, with D perhaps matching TRBD1 (6 bases). This CDR3 contains 14 residues. V lost 3 bases to trimming and J lost 2 bases, with 9 bases between them. CDR1 KGHSH and CDR2 LQKENI come from the germline V gene. Here the CDR3 DNA reads TGTGCCAGCTCACCCGGGACACACACAGATACGCAGTATTTT. Its protein product is CASSPGTHTDTQYF.

The chain carries TRBV12-5 and TRBJ2-5; tentatively, D is TRBD2 (5 bases). The V end was cut by 5 bases, the J end by 4 bases, with 14 bases between. Germline V gene data show CDR1 as LGHNT and CDR2 as FRNRAP. The CDR3 is made up of 14 amino acids. CDR3 sequence reads: CASGTGFRAETQYF. The CDR3 DNA is TGTGCTAGTGGTACGGGATTCCGGGCAGAGACCCAGTACTTC.

The V gene is TRBV7-3, the J gene TRBJ2-2; 8 bases are shared with TRBD2. Per the germline V gene, CDR1 is SGHTA and CDR2 is FQGTGA. CDR3 length equals 18 residues. J lost 0 bases, V lost 7 bases, and 13 bases had no gene match. The CDR3 sequence is CASTLGAGERSNTGELFF. In nucleotides, the CDR3 is TGTGCCAGCACCCTGGGAGCGGGGGAACGATCGAACACCGGGGAGCTGTTTTTT. Full variable domain (remainder filled in from reference TRBV7-3 and TRBJ2-2): GAGVSQTPSNKVTEKGKYVELRCDPISGHTALYWYRQSLGQGPEFLIYFQGTGAADDSGLPNDRFFAVRPEGSVSTLKIQRTERGDSAVYLCASTLGAGERSNTGELFFGEGSRLTVL.

The chain links TRBV7-2 to TRBJ2-5; 7 positions match TRBD1. Germline CDR1 SGHTA, CDR2 FQGNSA. V lost 3 bases and J lost 2; bases outside the gene matches: 9. CDR3 length: 16 amino acids. CDR3 in DNA: TGTGCCAGCAGCTTCCGACCGGGACAGCATCAAGAGACCCAGTACTTC. Protein: CASSFRPGQHQETQYF.